Listed here are 30 T cell receptor beta chains from one sample, sequenced in a study of T cells in localized non-small cell lung cancer. Only in-frame clones appear in the TCRdb table, and some are missing; sequencing was by immunoSEQ multiplex PCR. The table includes about 2,000 clones, 36% detected once. The source was lung tumor tissue, collected before any cancer treatment. Every receptor here comes from a male donor at least 60 years old with stage II lung adenocarcinoma.

This clone was counted only a few times. The J gene is TRBJ2-5, the V gene TRBV5-1; D might be TRBD1 (7 bases). The CDR3 contains 15 residues. The V end lost 3 bases, the J end lost 2 bases, and 14 bases lay between the germline ends. CDR1 is SGHRS, CDR2 YFSETQ, per germline. In DNA, the CDR3 is TGCGCCAGCAGCTCGCGGGGACAGAGGCAAGAGACCCAGTACTTC. It codes for CASSSRGQRQETQYF.

This chain links TRBV10-3 with TRBJ2-3; TRBD2 matches at 9 bases. Losses at the gene ends were 10 bases for V and 5 bases for J; bases not matched to a gene: 10. Looked up from germline, CDR1 is ENHRY and CDR2 is SYGVKD. This CDR3 spans 14 amino acids. DNA of the CDR3: TGTGCCACCGCTTTAGCGGGAGTGAAAGATACGCAGTATTTT. This codes for CATALAGVKDTQYF.

The rearrangement uses TRBV18 and TRBJ2-6, with D uncertain. V shed 2 bases and J shed 3 bases, with 20 bases lying between them. Per the germline V gene, CDR1 is KGHSH and CDR2 is LQKENI. The CDR3 is 19 amino acids. CDR3 region: CASSPTVVTAQDGANVLTF. DNA of the CDR3: TGTGCCAGCTCACCAACTGTAGTAACAGCGCAGGATGGGGCCAACGTCCTGACTTTC.

The chain uses TRBV4-1 and TRBJ2-7; no definite D call. Germline V lookup: CDR1 MGHRA, CDR2 YSYEKL. The CDR3 covers 14 residues. Deletions cut 0 bases from V and 4 bases from J, with 10 bases between. This CDR3 reads CASSQDRFEYEQYF. CDR3 nucleotides: TGCGCCAGCAGCCAAGATAGATTTGAGTACGAGCAGTACTTC.

This clone is deemed large. The chain employs TRBV9 and TRBJ1-4; a weak D match, TRBD1 (5 bases). Germline V gives CDR1 SGDLS, CDR2 YYNGEE. CDR3 length equals 15 residues. Trimming shortened V by 4 bases and J by 7 bases, and 17 bases separated the two germline ends. This CDR3 is CASSSRTSGGEKLFF. The CDR3 bases are TGTGCCAGCAGCTCACGGACATCAGGAGGTGAAAAACTGTTTTTT. The full variable domain, completed using reference TRBV9 and TRBJ1-4, is DSGVTQTPKHLITATGQRVTLRCSPRSGDLSVYWYQQSLDQGLQFLIQYYNGEERAKGNILERFSAQQFPDLHSELNLSSLELGDSALYFCASSSRTSGGEKLFFGSGTQLSVL.

The chain has TRBV15 and TRBJ2-3, with 8 bases matching TRBD2. Trimming took 5 bases from V and 3 from J; bases not matched to a gene: 7. CDR3 size: 15 residues. Germline V lookup: CDR1 LNHNV, CDR2 YYDKDF (reference sequence). This chain's CDR3 is CATSLTGRGTDTQYF. In nucleotides, the CDR3 is TGTGCCACCAGCCTGACCGGGAGGGGGACAGATACGCAGTATTTT.

There are a few counts of this clone. The CDR3 bases are TGTGCCAGCAGTTTATCGTGGGGCCCCAGGGAGACCCAGTACTTC. It yields the protein CASSLSWGPRETQYF. The chain has TRBV27 and TRBJ2-5; tentative D call: TRBD1 (5 bases). This CDR3 comprises 15 residues. Looked up from germline, CDR1 is MNHEY and CDR2 is SMNVEV (reference sequence). The V end lost 0 bases, the J end lost 5 bases, and 13 bases lay between the germline ends.

This clone was recorded a few times. The chain joins TRBV18 to TRBJ1-4; D gene ambiguous. Germline values: CDR1 KGHSH, CDR2 LQKENI. The CDR3 extends over 15 amino acids. V was trimmed by 3 bases and J by 5 bases, leaving 13 bases between them. The CDR3 sequence: CASSPPGDRNEKLFF. CDR3 DNA sequence: TGTGCCAGCTCACCCCCCGGGGATAGGAATGAAAAACTGTTTTTT.

The rearrangement uses TRBV19 and TRBJ2-3, with TRBD1 matching 7 bases. Germline loops: CDR1 LNHDA, CDR2 SQIVND (reference sequence). The CDR3 has 16 residues. With 5 bases clipped from V and 2 bases from J, the junction kept 10 bases outside the gene matches. CDR3 coding DNA: TGTGCCAGTAGTCCTGGACAGGCTCTCCACACAGATACGCAGTATTTT. Translation gives CASSPGQALHTDTQYF.

The rearrangement links TRBV19 to TRBJ1-2; 7 positions agree with TRBD1. CDR1 is LNHDA and CDR2 is SQIVND in the germline V gene (reference sequence). Trimming took 4 bases from V and 8 from J; bases not matched to a gene: 10. The CDR3 is 14 amino acids. The chain's CDR3 is CASSSLQGRGGYTF. DNA for the CDR3: TGTGCCAGTAGTAGTTTACAGGGGCGCGGGGGCTACACCTTC.

This clone was recorded a few times. The rearrangement uses TRBV6-8 and TRBJ2-7; D uncertain. V lost 8 bases and J lost 3, with 17 bases in between. The CDR3 totals 14 residues. The germline V gene encodes CDR1 MNHGY and CDR2 SAAAGT. The CDR3 nucleotides are TGTGCCAGCGGTCGTTCCACCAGTTTCTACGAGCAGTACTTC. Protein sequence: CASGRSTSFYEQYF.

By its share, this clone is medium-sized. The chain joins TRBV6-8 to TRBJ1-2; no clear D. V was shortened by 2 bases and J by 3 bases, with 16 bases between the two germline ends. The CDR3 consists of 16 residues. Germline assignment: CDR1 MNHGY and CDR2 SAAAGT. CDR3 sequence: CASSYTTSRDYYGYTF. CDR3 sequence (DNA): TGTGCCAGCAGTTACACAACCTCCCGGGATTACTATGGCTACACCTTC.

The V call is TRBV18, the J call TRBJ1-1, with D tentatively TRBD1 (6 bases). From germline, CDR1 is KGHSH and CDR2 LQKENI. This CDR3 is 15 amino acids long. V dropped 5 bases and J dropped 2 bases, with 15 bases sitting between them. The CDR3 reads CASSAQGSLNTEAFF. The CDR3 DNA sequence: TGTGCCAGCTCAGCACAGGGTTCCCTAAACACTGAAGCTTTCTTT.

The sample holds a few counts of this clone. This sequence joins TRBV14 and TRBJ2-2, with D tentatively TRBD2 (7 bases). With 2 bases removed from V and 5 bases from J, the gap between germline ends came to 18 bases. This CDR3 comprises 17 residues. The germline CDR1 and CDR2 sequences are SGHDN and FVKESK. DNA of the CDR3: TGTGCCAGCAGCCAAATCGCGGGGGCGATTGGGACCGGGGAGCTGTTTTTT. This encodes CASSQIAGAIGTGELFF. Full variable domain (remainder filled in from reference TRBV14 and TRBJ2-2): EAGVTQFPSHSVIEKGQTVTLRCDPISGHDNLYWYRRVMGKEIKFLLHFVKESKQDESGMPNNRFLAERTGGTYSTLKVQPAELEDSGVYFCASSQIAGAIGTGELFFGEGSRLTVL.

The chain carries TRBV6-8 and TRBJ2-7, with D uncertain. Trimming stripped 4 bases from V and 5 bases from J, with 18 bases between. This CDR3 region has 15 residues. CDR1 is MNHGY, CDR2 SAAAGT, per germline. The CDR3 sequence is CASSLSSPTYHEQYF. The CDR3 DNA sequence: TGTGCCAGCAGTTTATCGAGCCCAACCTACCACGAGCAGTACTTC.

V usage is TRBV15 and J usage is TRBJ2-5; maybe TRBD1 (5 bases). V lost 5 bases, J lost 2 bases, and 15 bases lay in between. The CDR3 length is 15 residues. Germline values: CDR1 LNHNV, CDR2 YYDKDF (reference sequence). Written as DNA, the CDR3 is TGTGCCACCAGCGCACTTGGGGCTCCACAAGAGACCCAGTACTTC. Amino acids: CATSALGAPQETQYF.

This clone is medium-sized within its sample. The rearrangement links TRBV9 to TRBJ1-1; 7 nucleotides align to TRBD1. CDR1 and CDR2 (germline): SGDLS, YYNGEE. The CDR3 is 14 residues long. The junction had 4 bases not matched to a gene; V was cut back by 4 bases and J by 1 base. The CDR3 DNA reads as TGTGCCAGCAGCACGACAGGGTCGAACACTGAAGCTTTCTTT. Amino acid sequence: CASSTTGSNTEAFF.

This clone was detected a few times. The chain is built from TRBV4-1 and TRBJ1-4; D is unresolved. Germline CDR1 reads MGHRA; CDR2 reads YSYEKL. The V and J ends lost 2 bases and 8 bases respectively, with 6 bases between them. This CDR3 spans 12 amino acids. Here the CDR3 DNA reads TGCGCCAGCAGCCAACTGCGGGAAAAACTGTTTTTT. Translation gives CASSQLREKLFF.

A remark on this clone: An unread or ambiguous base exists; X represents the residue it encodes. V usage is TRBV15 and J usage is TRBJ2-1; D ambiguous. Trimming stripped 6 bases from V and 1 base from J, with 13 bases between. The germline CDR1 and CDR2 sequences are LNHNV and YYDKDF (reference sequence). The CDR3 length is 15 residues. DNA for the CDR3: TGTGCCACCAGTCCTTTAGGCRGATCCTACAATGAGCAGTTCTTC. This translates into CATSPLGXSYNEQFF.

The sample holds a few counts of this clone. The chain has TRBV16 and TRBJ2-2; D call uncertain. V lost 2 bases to trimming and J lost 0 bases, with 7 bases between them. Germline lookup yields CDR1 KGHSY and CDR2 FQNENV. The CDR3 covers 15 residues. As DNA, the CDR3 is TGTGCCAGCAGCCAAGGGCGAACGAACACCGGGGAGCTGTTTTTT. It specifies CASSQGRTNTGELFF.

This sequence joins TRBV6-8 and TRBJ1-3; D may be TRBD1 (5 bases). The CDR3 runs 15 residues. Germline V gene data show CDR1 as MNHGY and CDR2 as SAAAGT. Trimming shortened V by 6 bases and J by 0 bases, and 12 bases separated the two germline ends. CDR3 coding DNA: TGTGCCAGCAGGGTCGACAGAGACTCTGGAAACACCATATATTTT. It translates to CASRVDRDSGNTIYF.

This clone was seen a handful of times. The rearrangement joins TRBV6-8 to TRBJ1-4; D possibly corresponds to TRBD1 (5 bases). CDR3 size: 14 residues. CDR1 and CDR2 (germline): MNHGY, SAAAGT. Trimming cost V 0 bases and J 5 bases, with 7 bases left between them. In nucleotides, the CDR3 is TGTGCCAGCAGTTACTCCTACAGGAATGAAAAACTGTTTTTT. Translation gives CASSYSYRNEKLFF.

In this sample, this clone turned up a few times. V is TRBV11-3 and J is TRBJ2-5; 11 positions match TRBD2. Germline V gives CDR1 SGHNT, CDR2 YENEEA. After removal of 3 bases from V and 5 bases from J, the junction contained 5 bases not matched to a gene. This CDR3 contains 15 residues. The CDR3 protein is CASSLLAGGRETQYF. The CDR3 coding sequence is TGTGCCAGCAGCTTGCTAGCGGGAGGACGTGAGACCCAGTACTTC. Looking up the rest from reference TRBV11-3 and TRBJ2-5 gives the full variable domain: EAGVVQSPRYKIIEKKQPVAFWCNPISGHNTLYWYLQNLGQGPELLIRYENEEAVDDSQLPKDRFSAERLKGVDSTLKIQPAELGDSAVYLCASSLLAGGRETQYFGPGTRLLVL.

This clone occurred once. The chain links TRBV19 to TRBJ2-1; D not resolved. Germline V gene data show CDR1 as LNHDA and CDR2 as SQIVND (reference sequence). The length of the CDR3 is 13 residues. V was clipped by 4 bases and J by 8 bases, with 12 bases between them. In nucleotides, the CDR3 is TGTGCCAGTAGTAGAAGGACCACTTATGAGCAGTTCTTC. This codes for CASSRRTTYEQFF.

The V and J genes are TRBV18 and TRBJ1-1; TRBD1 is a possible D gene (6 bases). Trimming took off 7 bases at V and 1 base at J, with 16 bases between the two ends. The CDR3 totals 15 residues. Germline assignment: CDR1 KGHSH and CDR2 LQKENI. The CDR3 reads CASLTTGGENTEAFF. In nucleotides, the CDR3 is TGTGCCAGCTTAACGACCGGGGGCGAGAACACTGAAGCTTTCTTT.

This chain joins TRBV14 and TRBJ2-5, with D uncertain. This CDR3 region has 15 residues. V lost 0 bases and J lost 4, with 12 bases in between. Germline V lookup: CDR1 SGHDN, CDR2 FVKESK. The CDR3 sequence: CASSQDRSRVETQYF. CDR3 DNA: TGTGCCAGCAGCCAAGATCGGTCAAGGGTAGAGACCCAGTACTTC.

V and J are TRBV19 and TRBJ2-7; the D is unclear. V lost 3 bases and J lost 0, with 6 bases in between. The germline CDR1 and CDR2 sequences are LNHDA and SQIVND (reference sequence). The CDR3 totals 13 residues. The CDR3 reads CASSIGRSYEQYF. CDR3 bases: TGTGCCAGTAGTATTGGGCGCTCCTACGAGCAGTACTTC.

V and J are TRBV29-1 and TRBJ2-5; D is unresolved. The CDR3 spans 14 residues. V was pared by 2 bases and J by 2 bases, with 12 bases between. Germline V lookup: CDR1 SQVTM, CDR2 ANQGSEA. Here the CDR3 reads CSVEPGTAQETQYF. DNA of the CDR3: TGCAGCGTTGAACCTGGTACAGCTCAAGAGACCCAGTACTTC.

The chain joins TRBV28 to TRBJ2-3, with TRBD1 identical over 11 bases. J was trimmed by 9 bases and V by 3 bases; bases with no gene match: 8. The germline CDR1 and CDR2 sequences are MDHEN and SYDVKM. The CDR3 has 15 residues. DNA of the CDR3: TGTGCCAGCAGTTTCATAGGACAGGGGGCTGGAACGCAGTATTTT. Translation gives CASSFIGQGAGTQYF.

This chain links TRBV15 with TRBJ2-1; 12 nucleotides align to TRBD2. The CDR3 consists of 16 residues. Germline CDR1 reads LNHNV; CDR2 reads YYDKDF (reference sequence). V trimming: 4 bases; J trimming: 6 bases; junction bases outside the gene matches: 7. The DNA of the CDR3 is TGTGCCACCAGCACCCGACTAGCGGGAGTAGGCAATGAGCAGTTCTTC. It specifies CATSTRLAGVGNEQFF.